Presented here are 15 T cell receptor beta chains from one specimen sequenced in a study of patients and donors after allogeneic stem cell transplantation. TCRdb analysed the RT-PCR reads with MiXCR anew, one entry per CDR3 protein. The table has hundreds of thousands of distinct CDR3 sequences, 16% seen once. The sequenced sample consisted of blood, either unsorted or a sorted T cell fraction (not recorded which). Receptor source: a human donor who was either an allogeneic HSCT recipient or a stem cell or donor lymphocyte infusion donor (not recorded which). It is not recorded whose cells these are; they may come from a transplant donor.

A few counts support this clonotype. J is TRBJ2-7 and V is TRBV5-1, with TRBD1 identical over 8 bases. Germline V gene data show CDR1 as SGHRS and CDR2 as YFSETQ. After removal of 4 bases from V and 0 bases from J, the junction contained 6 bases not matched to a gene. The CDR3 totals 15 residues. CDR3 nucleotides: TGCGCCAGCAGCAGGACAGGGATTAGCTCCTACGAGCAGTACTTC. Residues: CASSRTGISSYEQYF.

This clonotype was seen many times. This sequence joins TRBV5-1 and TRBJ2-3; no clear D. The CDR3 covers 13 residues. Trimming took 1 base from V and 2 from J, leaving 5 bases between them. Germline values: CDR1 SGHRS, CDR2 YFSETQ. This CDR3 reads CASSLILTDTQYF. Here the CDR3 DNA reads TGCGCCAGCAGCTTGATCCTCACAGATACGCAGTATTTT.

The rearrangement links TRBV30 to TRBJ2-1; 9 bases agree with TRBD2. Losses at the gene ends were 2 bases for V and 7 bases for J; bases not matched to a gene: 9. CDR3 size: 15 residues. Per germline, CDR1 GTSNPN and CDR2 SVGIG (reference sequence). The CDR3 spells CAWSTGTSRWNEQFF. In nucleotides, the CDR3 is TGTGCCTGGAGTACCGGGACTAGCAGATGGAATGAGCAGTTCTTC.

The chain is built from TRBV2 and TRBJ2-1; TRBD2 aligns across 7 bases. Germline V gene data show CDR1 as SNHLY and CDR2 as FYNNEI. The CDR3 contains 13 residues. Unmatched junction bases numbered 2, after V lost 3 bases and J lost 6 bases. This chain's CDR3 is CASSDRTSNEQFF. CDR3 DNA: TGTGCCAGCAGTGACCGGACTAGCAATGAGCAGTTCTTC.

This clonotype was found a few times. J is TRBJ2-3 and V is TRBV7-2; 11 nucleotides align to TRBD2. This CDR3 contains 19 residues. Trimming cost V 0 bases and J 1 base; bases outside gene matches: 9. The germline V gene encodes CDR1 SGHTA and CDR2 FQGNSA. The CDR3 nucleotides are TGTGCCAGCAGCTTAGCGCGGGCTAGCGGGAGGTATGGCACAGATACGCAGTATTTT. This codes for CASSLARASGRYGTDTQYF.

The chain has TRBV7-9 and TRBJ2-5; 9 nucleotides line up with TRBD1. Germline trimming cut 5 bases from V and 5 bases from J; bases unmatched to any gene: 6. The CDR3 covers 14 residues. CDR1 is SEHNR and CDR2 is FQNEAQ in the germline V gene (reference sequence). The CDR3, as DNA: TGTGCCAGCAGCCCCGGGACAGGGAGGGAGACCCAGTACTTC. It specifies CASSPGTGRETQYF.

This clonotype has a count of ten or more. V usage is TRBV12-3 or TRBV12-4 and J usage is TRBJ2-7; TRBD2 might be the D (5 bases). Trimming left V 5 bases short and J 3 bases short, with 14 bases between. This CDR3 is 14 amino acids long. The DNA for the CDR3 is TGTGCCAGCAGTGGCGGGCAAGCCCACTACGAGCAGTACTTC. This translates into CASSGGQAHYEQYF.

V gene TRBV20-1 combines with J gene TRBJ2-1, with 9 nucleotides matching TRBD2. The CDR3 contains 14 residues. Germline CDR1 is DFQATT and CDR2 is SNEGSKA (reference sequence). V gave up 7 bases and J gave up 5 bases; unmatched junction bases: 9. CDR3 region: CSVPRVAGDNEQFF. DNA for the CDR3: TGCAGTGTTCCTAGGGTAGCGGGAGACAATGAGCAGTTCTTC.

This clonotype was seen more than once but under ten times. V and J are TRBV27 and TRBJ1-5; D is unclear. Germline CDR1 reads MNHEY; CDR2 reads SMNVEV (reference sequence). The CDR3 sequence is 14 residues long. V was shortened by 1 base and J by 4 bases, with 8 bases between the two germline ends. The CDR3 DNA sequence: TGTGCCAGCAGTTTATTTTTCATGAATCAGCCCCAGCATTTT. Translating gives CASSLFFMNQPQHF.

This clonotype was seen at least ten times. The chain couples TRBV18 to TRBJ2-2; D is possibly TRBD2 (6 bases). The CDR3 runs 16 residues. The ends were cut back, 3 bases at V and 3 bases at J, with 14 bases in the middle. Per germline, CDR1 KGHSH and CDR2 LQKENI. The chain's CDR3 is CASSPGTLAHTGELFF. The CDR3 DNA follows: TGTGCCAGCTCACCCGGGACTCTTGCCCACACCGGGGAGCTGTTTTTT.

This clonotype has more than one count but fewer than ten. The chain links TRBV7-2 to TRBJ2-7; D is ambiguous. Trimming cost V 7 bases and J 7 bases, with 11 bases left between them. The CDR3 length is 11 residues. Germline V lookup: CDR1 SGHTA, CDR2 FQGNSA. The CDR3 reads CASTYGMEQYF. DNA of the CDR3: TGTGCCAGCACCTATGGGATGGAGCAGTACTTC.

Many counts were recorded for this clonotype. The chain links TRBV20-1 to TRBJ2-7; possibly TRBD1 for D (6 bases). Trimming took 5 bases from V and 0 from J, leaving 11 bases between them. The CDR3 runs to 13 residues. CDR1 and CDR2 from the germline V gene are DFQATT and SNEGSKA (reference sequence). CDR3 bases: TGCAGTGCTCCTGACAGGAGCTCCTACGAGCAGTACTTC. It yields the protein CSAPDRSSYEQYF.

The J gene is TRBJ2-1, the V gene TRBV11-2; 9 positions agree with TRBD2. The germline V gene encodes CDR1 SGHAT and CDR2 FQNNGV. Unmatched junction bases numbered 13, after V lost 7 bases and J lost 9 bases. The CDR3 is made up of 15 amino acids. DNA for the CDR3: TGTGCCAGCACGAGGCGGGAGGGAGGAGGTGGTGAGCAGTTCTTC. This sequence encodes CASTRREGGGGEQFF.

The rearrangement links TRBV6-2 or TRBV6-3 to TRBJ2-1; possible D gene TRBD2, 6 bases. Germline CDR1 reads MNHEY; CDR2 reads SVGEGT. The CDR3 has 16 amino acids. The V gene lost 5 bases and the J gene lost 4 bases, with 18 bases spanning the gap. This CDR3 reads CASSQNQGLIYNEQFF. The CDR3 DNA reads as TGTGCCAGCAGTCAAAACCAGGGACTGATATACAATGAGCAGTTCTTC.

This clonotype was detected ten times or more. V is TRBV3-1 and J is TRBJ2-7, with TRBD1 as a possible D gene (6 bases). The length of the CDR3 is 15 residues. V was shortened by 3 bases and J by 9 bases, with 21 bases between the two germline ends. Germline V gene data show CDR1 as LGHDT and CDR2 as YNNKEL (reference sequence). The CDR3 DNA sequence: TGTGCCAGCAGCCACCGCCTTCAGGCCCAAGGGGGGCAGTACTTC. Translation: CASSHRLQAQGGQYF.